This TCR beta chain was obtained from a study of T cells after yellow fever vaccination. Whole-study results and caveats: Just a small share of clonotypes turned up in the CD4 compartment as well as the CD8 compartment.

TCRdb re-derived calls from the 5' RACE reads in MiXCR, one entry per CDR3 protein. The profile shows about 99,000 distinct CDR3 sequences, approximately 6.3% of them singletons. The CDR3 runs 15 residues. In germline, CDR1 is SGHAT, CDR2 FQNNGV. Trimming left V 1 base short and J 6 bases short, with 13 bases between. As regards this clonotype: Antigen unknown.

Sequenced here: CD8+ T cells sorted from PBMCs, sampled 10 days after the yellow fever booster vaccination. The TCR comes from a young man who received the YFV17D yellow fever vaccine. The gene calls are TRBV11-2 and TRBJ2-1; possibly TRBD2 for D (5 bases). This CDR3 reads CASSLVGRRVNEQFF. In DNA, the CDR3 is TGTGCCAGCAGCTTAGTGGGGAGAAGGGTCAATGAGCAGTTCTTC.